These T cell receptor beta chains were read from a single sample in a study of tumor-infiltrating lymphocytes in localized non-small cell lung cancer. Sequencing was performed with immunoSEQ multiplex PCR; in TCRdb, only in-frame clones are kept and a portion is missing. The sample includes approximately 3,000 clones, about 60% of them seen just once. The sequenced material came from uninvolved lung tissue not adjacent to the tumor. Every receptor here comes from a human donor with non-small cell lung cancer. Each CDR3 is given with its conserved first and last residue. Size values are once, few and many counts, or a class for expanded clones, and some rows have none.

V gene	J gene	clone size	CDR3 protein
TRBV9	TRBJ2-3	once	CASSVVSGGTDTQYF
TRBV30	TRBJ1-4	.	CAWSVNQKKLFF
TRBV5-1	TRBJ1-5	.	CASSLDGNQPQHF
TRBV29-1	TRBJ2-1	.	CSVEWQGAHNEQFF
TRBV28	TRBJ1-3	.	CASSAESSGNTIYF
TRBV7-8	TRBJ2-1	.	CASSYRGTSGIDEQFF
TRBV28	TRBJ1-1	.	CASSLSTHGTEAFF
TRBV11-2	TRBJ2-7	.	CASSLREALEQYF
TRBV7-2	TRBJ2-7	.	CASSQGIPYEQYF
TRBV5-1	TRBJ2-1	.	CASSLREPPRDEQFF
TRBV7-2	TRBJ1-1	.	CASRGTVEAFF
TRBV5-1	TRBJ2-3	.	CASSLGLARSGGTQYF
TRBV29-1	TRBJ2-2	.	CSVDVGEGGELFF
TRBV7-3	TRBJ2-7	.	CASSLDPGTLNEQYF
TRBV30	TRBJ1-4	.	CALLQGGYEKLFF
TRBV28	TRBJ1-1	.	CASRPREGGTEAFF
TRBV30	TRBJ2-3	few	CAWSSTSTDTQYF
TRBV19	TRBJ2-7	.	CASGRGEYEQYF
TRBV7-7	TRBJ2-1	few	CASSPRGSGYNEQFF
TRBV6-1	TRBJ2-3	.	CASNLSPSTDTQYF
TRBV5-1	TRBJ2-1	.	CASSPLLPTQDEQFF
TRBV4-3	TRBJ1-1	.	CASSSSMGASEAFF
TRBV9	TRBJ2-4	.	CASSAASGSFQYF
TRBV14	TRBJ1-1	.	CASSQDKGPMNTEAFF
TRBV20-1	TRBJ1-2	.	CSAITNGYTF
TRBV29-1	TRBJ2-7	.	CSVRDTTYEQYF
TRBV6-5	TRBJ2-7	.	CASTRTGDYEQYF
TRBV7-2	TRBJ2-2	.	CASSPGLAGVRGTGELFF
TRBV7-2	TRBJ2-7	.	CASSLSSGNYEQYF
TRBV30	TRBJ2-6	.	CAWNPGANVLTF
TRBV5-4	TRBJ2-7	.	CASSLDPSGRSEQYF
TRBV15	TRBJ2-5	.	CATNRGGEETQYF
TRBV5-3	TRBJ1-5	.	CASSLAGMNNQPQHF
TRBV19	TRBJ1-5	.	CASSPDAGQPQHF
TRBV14	TRBJ2-7	few	CASSQGDDPVPYYEQYF
TRBV7-2	TRBJ2-7	.	CASSLARGLARSGRHYEQYF
TRBV4-3	TRBJ2-2	.	CASSPGQGPGELFF
TRBV9	TRBJ2-5	.	CASSSQDSSTGEHF
TRBV29-1	TRBJ1-1	few	CSVGQITEAFF
TRBV4-3	TRBJ2-1	.	CASSQDYTSYNEQFF